The 3 T cell receptor beta chains reported below all come from one sample, sequenced in a study of Ad26.COV2.S vaccination and SARS-CoV-2 variants. Produced via immunoSEQ multiplex PCR; TCRdb's table is partial and in-frame only. The data show 400,000 to 450,000 clones, 90% seen once. The treatment is: some 19 received Ad26.COV2.S at low or high dose, single or two shots; about 5 received placebo; per-sample allocation not given. Material that was analyzed had been drawn on day 63 after the first vaccine or placebo injection. This material consisted of peripheral blood, taken in a trial of Ad26.COV2.S vaccine versus placebo. Receptors originate from a person between 18 and 65 years old who received the Ad26.COV2.S COVID-19 vaccine or a placebo.

The CDR3 loop reads CASSESFHYGYTF. DNA for the CDR3: TGTGCCAGCAGTGAAAGTTTTCACTATGGCTACACCTTC. V gene TRBV6-1 combines with J gene TRBJ1-2; D unresolved. The CDR3 runs to 13 residues. Trimming pared 2 bases from V and 3 bases from J, leaving 7 bases between. The germline CDR1 and CDR2 sequences are MNHNS and SASEGT.

The chain recombines TRBV30 with TRBJ2-3; D remains ambiguous. Germline V gene sequence: CDR1 GTSNPN, CDR2 SVGIG (reference sequence). This CDR3 has 13 amino acids. V lost 0 bases, J lost 3 bases, and 7 bases lay in between. CDR3: CAWSVHGTDTQYF. CDR3 DNA: TGTGCCTGGAGTGTACATGGGACAGATACGCAGTATTTT. Supplemented by reference TRBV30 and TRBJ2-3, the full variable domain reads SQTIHQWPATLVQPVGSPLSLECTVEGTSNPNLYWYRQAAGRGLQLLFYSVGIGQISSEVPQNLSASRPQDRQFILSSKKLLLSDSGFYLCAWSVHGTDTQYFGPGTRLTVL.

Points on this clone: An end of the junction does not agree with germline; a read error may underlie this. The CDR3 bases are TGTGCCAGCAGCTCCCCGGGACTAGCCCAAAACATTCAGTACTTC. This sequence encodes CASSSPGLAQNIQYF. The rearrangement uses TRBV7-9 and TRBJ2-4; TRBD2 agrees at 9 bases. The length of the CDR3 is 15 residues. CDR1 is SEHNR and CDR2 is FQNEAQ in the germline V gene (reference sequence).